This is a list of T cell receptor beta chains from one sample in a study of T cells in Graves' hyperthyroidism and ophthalmopathy. TCRdb redid the calling of the multiplex PCR reads with MiXCR, one entry per CDR3 protein. In the table there are about 400,000 distinct CDR3 sequences, over 13% of which are singletons. The sequenced sample was blood. The receptors stem from a man in his fifties or sixties with Graves' ophthalmopathy. CDR3s include the opening cysteine and the closing phenylalanine or tryptophan. Fields, in order: V gene, D gene, clone size, J gene, CDR3 protein, CDR3 DNA. D genes are given only for firm matches. Rows give clone size only sometimes, using once, few, many, or a class for an expanded clone.

TRBV7-9	TRBD2	.	TRBJ2-1	CASSTTPAGGNNEQFF	TGTGCCAGCAGCACGACACCGGCGGGAGGAAACAATGAGCAGTTCTTC
TRBV14	.	few	TRBJ1-3	CASSHRVTLSGNTIYF	TGTGCCAGCAGCCACAGAGTCACTCTCTCTGGAAACACCATATATTTT
TRBV7-9	.	few	TRBJ2-2	CASSLMSGLGTGELFF	TGTGCCAGCAGCTTAATGTCAGGGTTGGGCACCGGGGAGCTGTTTTTT
TRBV19	TRBD1	.	TRBJ2-5	CASIGTGKTQYF	TGTGCCAGTATAGGGACAGGGAAGACCCAGTACTTC
TRBV5-1	TRBD2	many	TRBJ2-3	CASSSRTSGTDTQYF	TGCGCCAGCAGCTCTAGGACTAGCGGAACCGATACGCAGTATTTT
TRBV30	TRBD2	.	TRBJ2-1	CAWSAGLAGASFYNEQFF	TGTGCCTGGAGTGCCGGACTAGCGGGAGCTTCTTTTTACAATGAGCAGTTCTTC
TRBV2	TRBD1	.	TRBJ2-1	CASRSRTGGYNEQFF	TGTGCCAGCAGGAGCCGGACAGGGGGCTACAATGAGCAGTTCTTC
TRBV5-1	.	.	TRBJ2-1	CASSLGGEGEQFF	TGCGCCAGCAGCTTAGGGGGAGAAGGAGAGCAGTTCTTC
TRBV24-1	TRBD2	.	TRBJ2-3	CATSDQRREQGDTQYF	TGTGCCACCAGTGATCAACGGCGGGAGCAAGGAGATACGCAGTATTTT
TRBV7-9	.	.	TRBJ1-2	CASSLNIGYGYTF	TGTGCCAGCAGCTTAAATATAGGTTATGGCTACACCTTC
TRBV28	TRBD1	few	TRBJ1-5	CASTQSDRVRQPQHF	TGTGCCAGCACCCAATCAGACAGGGTGAGGCAGCCCCAGCATTTT
TRBV3-1	.	many	TRBJ2-7	CASSPDTSYEQYF	TGTGCCAGCAGCCCCGACACCTCCTACGAGCAGTACTTC
TRBV28	.	many	TRBJ2-1	CASSLGTGINEQFF	TGTGCCAGCAGTTTAGGGACGGGGATCAATGAGCAGTTCTTC
TRBV20-1	TRBD2	.	TRBJ2-5	CSAAKTSGTETQYF	TGCAGTGCTGCGAAGACTAGCGGGACGGAGACCCAGTACTTC
TRBV11-3	.	many	TRBJ2-3	CASSLVQGARDTQYF	TGTGCCAGCAGCTTAGTCCAGGGAGCCAGAGATACGCAGTATTTT
TRBV20-1	.	few	TRBJ1-5	CSARGGVGKPQHF	TGCAGTGCTAGGGGCGGGGTTGGTAAGCCCCAGCATTTT
TRBV27	.	many	TRBJ1-1	CASRDGYTEAFF	TGTGCCAGCAGAGATGGGTACACTGAAGCTTTCTTT
TRBV10-3	TRBD1	few	TRBJ2-2	CATGTGGTGELFF	TGTGCCACCGGGACAGGGGGAACCGGGGAGCTGTTTTTT
TRBV28	.	.	TRBJ2-7	CASSGDNSYEQYF	TGTGCCAGCTCCGGCGACAACTCCTACGAGCAGTACTTC
TRBV9	TRBD2	many	TRBJ2-7	CASSVDPSGRSYEQYF	TGTGCCAGCAGCGTAGATCCTAGCGGAAGAAGTTACGAGCAGTACTTC
TRBV18	.	many	TRBJ2-4	CASSPPTLAKNIQYF	TGTGCCAGCTCACCACCGACGCTAGCCAAAAACATTCAGTACTTC
TRBV6-1	TRBD2	many	TRBJ2-3	CASSPSGRLSPLHTQYF	TGTGCCAGCAGTCCCAGCGGGAGGTTATCCCCCCTCCATACGCAGTATTTT
TRBV28	.	many	TRBJ2-1	CASSWAGPFSYNEQFF	TGTGCCAGCAGTTGGGCAGGGCCATTCTCCTACAATGAGCAGTTCTTC
TRBV30	TRBD1	many	TRBJ1-4	CAWKQGNEKLFF	TGTGCCTGGAAACAGGGGAATGAAAAACTGTTTTTT
TRBV12-3/TRBV12-4	TRBD2	.	TRBJ2-1	CASSRTSGLYNEQFF	TGTGCCAGCAGCAGGACTAGCGGGCTCTACAATGAGCAGTTCTTC
TRBV3-1	.	many	TRBJ2-7	CASSQALGGYYEQYF	TGTGCCAGCAGCCAAGCCCTCGGGGGCTACTACGAGCAGTACTTC
TRBV6-1	.	many	TRBJ1-1	CASSPTVYTEAFF	TGTGCCAGCAGTCCGACAGTGTACACTGAAGCTTTCTTT
TRBV7-9	.	many	TRBJ2-7	CASSLGRNPSYEQYF	TGTGCCAGCAGCCTAGGTCGGAATCCCTCCTACGAGCAGTACTTC
TRBV19	.	.	TRBJ2-7	CASSIRLPSYEQYF	TGTGCCAGTAGTATTAGATTACCCTCCTACGAGCAGTACTTC
TRBV2	.	.	TRBJ1-6	CASSELGRRSYNSPLHF	TGTGCCAGCAGTGAATTGGGCAGAAGGTCCTATAATTCACCCCTCCACTTT
TRBV19	.	.	TRBJ1-2	CASSILSRQDYGYTF	TGTGCCAGTAGTATTTTATCTCGACAGGACTATGGCTACACCTTC
TRBV29-1	.	.	TRBJ2-3	CSVREDNTDTQYF	TGCAGCGTACGAGAAGACAACACAGATACGCAGTATTTT